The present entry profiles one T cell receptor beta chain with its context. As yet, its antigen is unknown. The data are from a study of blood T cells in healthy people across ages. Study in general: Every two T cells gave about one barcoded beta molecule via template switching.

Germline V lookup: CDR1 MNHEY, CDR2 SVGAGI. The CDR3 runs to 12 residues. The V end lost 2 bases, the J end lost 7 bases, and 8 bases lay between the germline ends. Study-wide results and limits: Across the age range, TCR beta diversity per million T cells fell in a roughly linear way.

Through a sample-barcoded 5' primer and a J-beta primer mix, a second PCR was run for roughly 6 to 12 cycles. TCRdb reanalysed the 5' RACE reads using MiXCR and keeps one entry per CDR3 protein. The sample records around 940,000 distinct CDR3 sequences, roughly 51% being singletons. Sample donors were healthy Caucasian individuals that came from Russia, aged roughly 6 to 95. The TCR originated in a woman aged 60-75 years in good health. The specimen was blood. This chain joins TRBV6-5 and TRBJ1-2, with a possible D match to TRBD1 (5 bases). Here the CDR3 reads CASSYGAGGYTF. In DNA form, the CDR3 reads TGTGCCAGCAGTTACGGGGCGGGTGGCTACACCTTC.